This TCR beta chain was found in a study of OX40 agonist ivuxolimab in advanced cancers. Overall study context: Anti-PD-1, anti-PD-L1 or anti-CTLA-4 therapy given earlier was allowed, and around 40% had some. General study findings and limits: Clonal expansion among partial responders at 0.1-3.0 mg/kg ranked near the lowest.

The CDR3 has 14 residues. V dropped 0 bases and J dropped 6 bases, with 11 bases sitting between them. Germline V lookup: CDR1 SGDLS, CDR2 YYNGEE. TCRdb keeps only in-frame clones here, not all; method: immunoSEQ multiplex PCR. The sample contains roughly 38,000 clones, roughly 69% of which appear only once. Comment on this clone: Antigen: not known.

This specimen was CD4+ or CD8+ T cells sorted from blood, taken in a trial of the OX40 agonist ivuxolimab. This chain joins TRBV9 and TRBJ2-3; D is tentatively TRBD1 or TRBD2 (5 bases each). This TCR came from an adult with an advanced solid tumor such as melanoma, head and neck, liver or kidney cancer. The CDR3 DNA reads TGTGCCAGCAGCGTAGTGGGGGAGTCGGATACGCAGTATTTT. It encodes CASSVVGESDTQYF.